This TCR beta chain was sequenced during a study of persistence of HIV-infected CD4 T cells (dated by TCRdb to 2020 to 2022). Study-level background: The median time the participants had spent on suppressive ART was 7 to 9 years. Apart from two participants who underwent leukapheresis at a single time point, peripheral blood samples of up to roughly 180 mL were collected from participants at multiple time points. CMV- and HIV-1 Gag-responding CD4+ T cells were isolated from ART-treated individuals so that antigen-driven clonal expansion of HIV-1-infected cells could be examined. The clonality of all cells in each sorted population was assessed by TCRbeta sequencing, whereas the clonality of infected cells was assessed by proviral sequencing. In the cross-participant TCR cluster analysis, fewer than ten participants were included for CMV and about 7 participants were included for Gag. General conclusions and limits of the study: Bulk TCR analyses could not be limited to the rare CMV-responding cells that actually contained HIV-1 proviruses. TCRbeta richness in CMV- and Gag-responding cells was significantly lower than in anti-CD3/anti-CD28-responding cells; CMV-responding cells had higher oligoclonality than CD3/CD28-stimulated and Gag-responding cells. Only a small number of individuals took part in the study, and the range of antigens tested was limited. Within the same sorted populations, TCR oligoclonality correlated with proviral oligoclonality. Enrichment of degenerate expanded CDR3beta sequences was found in antigen-responding cells, suggesting convergent selection of CD4+ responses to CMV and Gag.

To note about this clone: Its cognate antigen has yet to be identified. Nothing much larger sits one base from this clone, and base qualities are not available.

The immunoSEQ hsTCRB assay version 4, run in survey mode, was used to sequence TCRbeta repertoires from genomic DNA. For TCRbeta sequencing, genomic DNA was diluted to roughly 9.2 ng/uL, with up to about 1 ug used per sample. The source study handled its data this way. Analysis of the TCRbeta data was done in ImmunoSeq Analyzer 3.0, and diversity was computed on productive nucleotide rearrangements. The improved Chao index was used to estimate lower-bound TCR diversity, and the Gini coefficient was used to estimate clonality using the Immunarch R package. Nucleotide rearrangements that differed but encoded the same CDR3beta amino acid sequence were counted as separate clonotypes. Differential abundance analysis identified TCRbeta sequences significantly enriched in antigen-responding cells relative to anti-CD3/anti-CD28-activated cells. GLIPH2 clustered TCRs by predicted peptide-MHC specificity, both within individual participants and across merged participant data sets. TCRdb limited this immuneACCESS table to in-frame rearrangements with V and J called. A share of clones is missing; checked studies link under half to unresolved V genes, and the rest is unexplained. V, J and clone size are those of that table, while D and trimming were read from the DNA. In this sample the table shows just under 20,000 clones, 75% to 85% of which occur a single time. The leading ten clones occupy about 6.8% of the sample.

The treatment or condition label for this specimen denotes: suppressive antiretroviral therapy. Cells were stimulated with lysates of CMV-infected fibroblasts at 9 to 10 ug/mL. Sorting of responding CD4+ T cells was based on upregulation of both CD40 ligand and CD69. HIV-1-infected adults in whom suppressive ART had been started during chronic infection were enrolled as participants. For at least 4 years, the participants' plasma HIV-1 RNA had been undetectable, below 50 copies/mL. To be included, a participant needed positive CMV serology and a CD4+ T cell count above 400 cells/uL. Before stimulation, PBMCs were isolated using density centrifugation and then depleted of CD8+ T cells. For 18 hours, CD8-depleted PBMCs were stimulated with anti-CD28/CD49d costimulation, a CD40-blocking antibody, and enfuvirtide, which was added to prevent new infections. Cell sorting was done on a Beckman Coulter MoFlo Legacy or XDP sorter, and dead cells were excluded with propidium iodide. Genomic DNA was extracted using the QIAamp DNA Mini Kit for samples with more than one million cells and using the Quick-DNA Microprep Kit for all other samples.

Trimming takes 2 bases off V and 2 bases off J; junction bases not matched to a gene: 6. The germline V gene provides CDR1 MGHDK and CDR2 SYGVNS. Inclusive of the bounding cysteine and phenylalanine, the CDR3 is 16 residues long. The read is trimmed to its CDR3 DNA, 48 bases read in frame from base 1. The chain is assembled from TRBV25-1 and TRBJ1-3; TRBD1 lines up with 7 middle nucleotides. Material: CD4+ T cells sorted from PBMCs after 18-hour stimulation, obtained from a patient who received antiretroviral therapy. The sample's cell subset or site label, decoded: CD40L+CD69+ CD4 T cells responding to CMV lysate. This TCR derives from an adult man with HIV who was CMV-seropositive. The DNA sequence is TGTGCCAGCAGTGAAGAGGGGAGGGGGCCTGGAAACACCATATATTTT. This is translated as CASSEEGRGPGNTIYF.